Presented here are 30 T cell receptor beta chains from one specimen sequenced in a study of blood T cell repertoires in COVID-19 (TCRdb year 2020). The method behind the library was the immunoSEQ multiplex PCR assay. The table comes from immuneACCESS by way of TCRdb, which keeps in-frame sequences with V and J called. Part of the clones is missing from these tables; in studies checked, under half for an unresolved V gene and the rest for unknown reasons. This sample holds roughly 250,000 clones; around 90% were observed only once. The ten biggest clones cover roughly 1.6% of the sample. The specimen was PBMCs or T cells enriched from blood (not recorded which). The receptors derive from a woman between 50 and 59 years old who had recovered from COVID-19.

The chain uses TRBV9 and TRBJ2-2, with TRBD2 matching over 7 bases. J gave up 5 bases and V 4 bases, and 8 bases lay outside the gene matches. The CDR3 is 15 amino acids. The V gene's germline CDR1 is SGDLS and CDR2 YYNGEE. The CDR3 DNA follows: TGTGCCAGCAGCCCGACCCGACTAGCAACCGGGGAGCTGTTTTTT. Amino acids: CASSPTRLATGELFF.

J is TRBJ2-1 and V is TRBV3-1 (or the pseudogene TRBV3-2), with D possibly being TRBD1 (6 bases). The CDR3 is 14 amino acids. Germline V CDR1 and CDR2: LGHDT, YNNKEL (reference sequence). The V gene lost 4 bases and the J gene lost 5 bases, with 12 bases spanning the gap. Here the CDR3 reads CASSRGQPNNEQFF. In nucleotides, the CDR3 is TGTGCCAGCAGCCGGGGGCAGCCGAACAATGAGCAGTTCTTC.

This sequence joins TRBV11-2 and TRBJ2-1; 10 positions agree with TRBD2. Germline assignment: CDR1 SGHAT and CDR2 FQNNGV. The trim removed 11 bases at V and 4 bases at J, leaving 17 bases unmatched. The CDR3 is made up of 17 amino acids. The chain's CDR3 is CAGGGASGRELYNEQFF. Here the CDR3 DNA reads TGTGCCGGGGGTGGGGCTAGCGGGAGAGAGCTATACAATGAGCAGTTCTTC.

The chain has TRBV3-1 (or the pseudogene TRBV3-2) and TRBJ2-1; tentative D call: TRBD2 (6 bases). Germline lookup yields CDR1 LGHDT and CDR2 YNNKEL (reference sequence). The V end was cut by 3 bases, the J end by 9 bases, with 15 bases between. The CDR3 spans 14 residues. The DNA of the CDR3 is TGTGCCAGCAGCCAGCGAGGACTAAGGATTGAGCAGTTCTTC. This translates into CASSQRGLRIEQFF.

The genes are TRBV27 and TRBJ2-1, with TRBD2 matching over 14 bases. Germline V CDR1 and CDR2: MNHEY, SMNVEV (reference sequence). The J segment lost 10 bases and the V segment lost 6 bases, leaving 8 bases of the junction unmatched. The CDR3 is 15 residues long. The CDR3 nucleotides read TGTGCCAGCAGCCTAAAGGGGACTAGCGGGAGAGAGCAGTTCTTC. Amino acids: CASSLKGTSGREQFF.

The V call is TRBV5-8, the J call TRBJ1-5; 8 nucleotides align to TRBD1. J lost 5 bases, V lost 4 bases, and 8 bases had no gene match. The CDR3 covers 15 residues. CDR1 and CDR2 from the germline V gene are SGHTS and YDEGEE. The CDR3 bases are TGTGCCAGCAGCACAGGGGGGGGCGGGTATCAGCCCCAGCATTTT. Encoded protein: CASSTGGGGYQPQHF.

The V gene is TRBV4-1, the J gene TRBJ1-2, with TRBD1 identical over 10 bases. Trimming at V came to 0 bases and at J to 4 bases, leaving 11 bases not matched to a gene. The germline V gene has CDR1 MGHRA and CDR2 YSYEKL. The CDR3 is 18 residues long. The CDR3 region has the DNA TGCGCCAGCAGCCAAGATCCGACAGGGGGCAAGTTATTCTATGGCTACACCTTC. Its translation is CASSQDPTGGKLFYGYTF.

This rearrangement joins TRBV29-1 to TRBJ2-5; TRBD1 matches 8 bases. This CDR3 region has 13 residues. Germline CDR1 is SQVTM and CDR2 is ANQGSEA. Trimming at V came to 4 bases and at J to 5 bases, leaving 6 bases not matched to a gene. The CDR3 reads CSVVRTGRETQYF. The CDR3 DNA reads as TGCAGCGTTGTACGGACAGGGAGGGAGACCCAGTACTTC.

The chain's CDR3 is CAPSPPRQHGSYEQYF. The CDR3 DNA sequence: TGTGCCCCATCCCCCCCCCGACAGCACGGCTCCTACGAGCAGTACTTC. V usage is TRBV24-1 and J usage is TRBJ2-7, with D perhaps matching TRBD1 (5 bases). The germline V and J ends were trimmed by 12 bases and 0 bases, with 23 bases remaining between them. Germline V lookup: CDR1 KGHDR, CDR2 SFDVKD. The CDR3 contains 16 residues.

The rearrangement joins TRBV5-4 to TRBJ2-2, with TRBD2 matching 7 bases. Looked up from germline, CDR1 is SGHNT and CDR2 is YYREEE (reference sequence). With V trimmed by 1 base and J by 3 bases, 15 bases remained unmatched. The CDR3 contains 19 residues. The CDR3 loop reads CASSLWFAGVFVDTGELFF. The CDR3 nucleotides read TGTGCCAGCAGCTTGTGGTTTGCGGGAGTGTTCGTTGACACCGGGGAGCTGTTTTTT. The full variable domain, its missing parts supplied by reference TRBV5-4 and TRBJ2-2, is ETGVTQSPTHLIKTRGQQVTLRCSSQSGHNTVSWYQQALGQGPQFIFQYYREEENGRGNFPPRFSGLQFPNYSSELNVNALELDDSALYLCASSLWFAGVFVDTGELFFGEGSRLTVL.

The rearrangement links TRBV3-1 (or the pseudogene TRBV3-2) to TRBJ1-5; no reliable D call. Germline CDR1 is LGHDT and CDR2 is YNNKEL (reference sequence). The V end was cut by 6 bases, the J end by 5 bases, with 11 bases between. This CDR3 is 13 amino acids long. The CDR3 loop is CASSKWTDQPQHF. For the CDR3, the DNA is TGTGCCAGCAGTAAGTGGACTGATCAGCCCCAGCATTTT.

In this sample, this clone turned up once. The V and J genes are TRBV10-3 and TRBJ1-5; D is uncertain. There are 10 residues in the CDR3. The germline V and J ends were trimmed by 10 bases and 7 bases, with 8 bases remaining between them. From germline, CDR1 is ENHRY and CDR2 SYGVKD. The CDR3 bases are TGTGCCACGCCCACACAGCCCCAGCATTTT. This encodes CATPTQPQHF.

This chain links TRBV2 with TRBJ2-7; 8 nucleotides align to TRBD1. The CDR3 is 14 amino acids. The germline gives CDR1 SNHLY, CDR2 FYNNEI. V was clipped by 5 bases and J by 4 bases; unmatched bases: 7. CDR3 DNA sequence: TGTGCCAGCAGTACGGGACAGGCCCTATACGAGCAGTACTTC. Translated, it gives CASSTGQALYEQYF. Drawing the rest from reference TRBV2 and TRBJ2-7, the complete variable domain is EPEVTQTPSHQVTQMGQEVILRCVPISNHLYFYWYRQILGQKVEFLVSFYNNEISEKSEIFDDQFSVERPDGSNFTLKIRSTKLEDSAMYFCASSTGQALYEQYFGPGTRLTVT.

This chain uses TRBV7-8 with TRBJ1-1; no definite D call. Looked up from germline, CDR1 is SGHVS and CDR2 is FQNEAQ. There are 13 residues in the CDR3. V lost 2 bases and J lost 1, with 5 bases in between. CDR3 amino acids: CASSLTGNTEAFF. The CDR3 coding sequence is TGTGCCAGCAGCTTAACCGGGAACACTGAAGCTTTCTTT.

The chain links TRBV21-1 to TRBJ2-1; TRBD2, the table's D call, was not compared with the DNA. TRBV21-1 is a documented pseudogene. This CDR3 contains 15 residues. The CDR3 DNA follows: TGTGCCAGCAGGGGCGGGGGACTCTCCTACAATGAGCAGTTCTTC. Translating it yields CASRGGGLSYNEQFF.

This clone was seen a handful of times. The chain has TRBV6-1 and TRBJ2-7, with TRBD1 matching 9 bases. Germline assignment: CDR1 MNHNS and CDR2 SASEGT. This CDR3 region has 15 residues. V lost 3 bases to trimming and J lost 1 base; unmatched junction nucleotides: 4. The CDR3 nucleotides are TGTGCCAGCAGTGAGGATGGGACAGGGTCCTACGAGCAGTACTTC. It encodes CASSEDGTGSYEQYF.

The CDR3 DNA follows: TGTGCCAGTAGCCGGACAGTGGGCTATGGCTACACCTTC. It yields the protein CASSRTVGYGYTF. The J gene is TRBJ1-2, the V gene TRBV19; weak D call: TRBD1 (6 bases). V lost 6 bases and J 4 bases, leaving 12 bases between the germline ends. The CDR3 runs to 13 residues. Germline V lookup: CDR1 LNHDA, CDR2 SQIVND (reference sequence). The variable domain in full, completed from reference TRBV19 and TRBJ1-2, reads DGGITQSPKYLFRKEGQNVTLSCEQNLNHDAMYWYRQDPGQGLRLIYYSQIVNDFQKGDIAEGYSVSREKKESFPLTVTSAQKNPTAFYLCASSRTVGYGYTFGSGTRLTVV.

This chain uses TRBV10-3 with TRBJ2-7, with D hard to call. V was shortened by 3 bases and J by 5 bases, with 14 bases between the two germline ends. Germline V lookup: CDR1 ENHRY, CDR2 SYGVKD. CDR3 length equals 14 residues. The CDR3 loop is CAISDFLSEDEQYF. The CDR3, as DNA: TGTGCCATCAGTGACTTCTTAAGTGAGGACGAGCAGTACTTC.

V and J are TRBV5-1 and TRBJ1-1; 8 nucleotides agree with TRBD1. This CDR3 contains 14 residues. V was clipped by 4 bases and J by 4 bases; unmatched bases: 6. CDR1 and CDR2 (germline): SGHRS, YFSETQ. CDR3 coding DNA: TGCGCCAGCAGCCTACAGGGGGTTCCCACTGAAGCTTTCTTT. This codes for CASSLQGVPTEAFF.

A single count supports this clone. V and J are TRBV4-2 and TRBJ2-7, with D perhaps TRBD1 (6 bases). The CDR3 totals 14 residues. Trimming took off 2 bases at V and 7 bases at J, with 15 bases between the two ends. CDR1 and CDR2 from the germline V gene are LGHNA and YNFKEQ. The CDR3 DNA reads as TGTGCCAGCAGCCAAAAGGTGGGGGCCGGAGAGCAGTACTTC. Its protein product is CASSQKVGAGEQYF.

The J gene is TRBJ1-2, the V gene TRBV19; the D is unclear. The CDR3 has 13 residues. Germline-derived CDR1 and CDR2 are LNHDA and SQIVND (reference sequence). Trimming shortened V by 5 bases and J by 5 bases, and 12 bases separated the two germline ends. DNA of the CDR3: TGTGCCAGTAGTCGCGAGGTTTGGTATGGCTACACCTTC. Translating it yields CASSREVWYGYTF.

This chain joins TRBV24-1 and TRBJ2-1, with 13 positions matching TRBD2. V shed 9 bases, J shed 2 bases, and the junction held 3 bases outside the gene matches. CDR3 size: 15 residues. The germline V gene has CDR1 KGHDR and CDR2 SFDVKD. Here the CDR3 reads CATRGLAGTYNEQFF. As DNA, the CDR3 is TGTGCCACCCGGGGACTAGCGGGGACCTACAATGAGCAGTTCTTC.

The chain links TRBV5-8 to TRBJ1-2; D not resolved. CDR3 size: 16 residues. Germline V gene data show CDR1 as SGHTS and CDR2 as YDEGEE. Trimming removed 4 bases at V and 4 bases at J, with 20 bases between. Here the CDR3 DNA reads TGTGCCAGCAGCCCGCTCCTTTTGGGCACATCCTATGGCTACACCTTC. Its translation: CASSPLLLGTSYGYTF.

The chain carries TRBV7-9 and TRBJ2-1, with D maybe TRBD1 (6 bases). The CDR3 spans 12 residues. Germline V gene lookup returns CDR1 SEHNR and CDR2 FQNEAQ (reference sequence). Trimming cost V 1 base and J 14 bases, with 12 bases left between them. CDR3 region: CASSLVLGGEFF. As DNA, the CDR3 is TGTGCCAGCAGCTTAGTCCTAGGGGGAGAGTTCTTC.

Regarding this clone: Distinct nucleotide sequences in the sample also encode this CDR3. The gene calls are TRBV5-1 and TRBJ2-3; D gene unclear. From germline, CDR1 is SGHRS and CDR2 YFSETQ. V lost 0 bases, J lost 0 bases, and 8 bases lay in between. The CDR3 runs 15 residues. The CDR3 DNA is TGCGCCAGCAGCTTGGGAGGCCAAAGCACAGATACGCAGTATTTT. It codes for CASSLGGQSTDTQYF. Full variable domain (remainder filled in from reference TRBV5-1 and TRBJ2-3): KAGVTQTPRYLIKTRGQQVTLSCSPISGHRSVSWYQQTPGQGLQFLFEYFSETQRNKGNFPGRFSGRQFSNSRSEMNVSTLELGDSALYLCASSLGGQSTDTQYFGPGTRLTVL.

This rearrangement joins TRBV9 to TRBJ2-1, with 11 bases that match TRBD2. Germline assignment: CDR1 SGDLS and CDR2 YYNGEE. V was clipped by 2 bases and J by 0 bases; unmatched bases: 13. CDR3 length: 20 residues. The CDR3 protein is CASSVMGLAVTLPSYNEQFF. The CDR3 nucleotides are TGTGCCAGCAGCGTGATGGGACTAGCGGTAACGTTACCCTCCTACAATGAGCAGTTCTTC.

J is TRBJ1-3 and V is TRBV9; D is possibly TRBD1 (5 bases). The V gene lost 0 bases and the J gene lost 4 bases, with 14 bases spanning the gap. CDR3 length: 16 amino acids. Germline V gives CDR1 SGDLS, CDR2 YYNGEE. This chain's CDR3 is CASSVGGDPRGNTIYF. The CDR3 bases are TGTGCCAGCAGCGTAGGGGGGGATCCGAGGGGAAACACCATATATTTT.

The chain carries TRBV5-1 and TRBJ2-3, with D possibly being TRBD1 (6 bases). The CDR3 has 15 residues. Trimming shortened V by 4 bases and J by 3 bases, and 15 bases separated the two germline ends. The V gene's germline CDR1 is SGHRS and CDR2 YFSETQ. Written as DNA, the CDR3 is TGCGCCAGCAGCCGCAGGGGCGTTCGGACAGATACGCAGTATTTT. As protein: CASSRRGVRTDTQYF.

The chain carries TRBV5-1 and TRBJ1-2; D unresolved. Between the trimmed V and J ends, which lost 0 bases and 5 bases, there was a span of 11 bases. Germline values: CDR1 SGHRS, CDR2 YFSETQ. The CDR3 has 14 residues. CDR3 protein: CASSLVGRSYGYTF. CDR3 bases: TGCGCCAGCAGCTTGGTTGGGAGATCTTATGGCTACACCTTC.

DNA for the CDR3: TGTGCCAGCAGCCAACAGGGGTGGAGGACTGAAGCTTTCTTT. It specifies CASSQQGWRTEAFF. V usage is TRBV9 and J usage is TRBJ1-1; 7 nucleotides agree with TRBD1. The ends lost 4 bases at V and 5 bases at J; junction bases unmatched: 8. The CDR3 is 14 amino acids. Germline-derived CDR1 and CDR2 are SGDLS and YYNGEE.